Presented here are 5 T cell receptor beta chains from one specimen sequenced in a study of CXCR3-negative and CXCR3-positive naive CD8 T cells. Each TRB cDNA library was prepared by 5' RACE (with UMI labels). TCRdb re-analyzed the 5' RACE reads; it lists each CDR3 protein once, without DNA. The record lists roughly 45,000 distinct CDR3 sequences, of which the ten most abundant hold roughly 2.4%. The sequencing sample was made of naive CXCR3- CD8+ T cells from blood. Specified subset: CD45RO-CCR7+CD27+CD95- naive CD8+ T cells lacking CXCR3 (TNR3-). The receptors come from a human donor in good health. Some clones in this sample may be carry-over from other donors' samples.

This chain links TRBV7-9 with TRBJ2-7; the D call of TRBD1 rests on TCRdb alone, since no DNA is present to check it. Germline loops: CDR1 SEHNR, CDR2 FQNEAQ (reference sequence). The CDR3 contains 13 residues. The CDR3 region is CASSLLGAYEQYF.

V gene TRBV6-4 combines with J gene TRBJ2-2. The V gene's germline CDR1 is MRHNA and CDR2 SNTAGT. The CDR3 is 14 residues long. The CDR3 is CASSVAATAGELFF.

The chain combines TRBV12-3 or TRBV12-4 with TRBJ2-1; TCRdb's assignment of TRBD1 cannot be checked, as there is no DNA. The length of the CDR3 is 13 residues. CDR3 in amino acids: CASSQGGVYEQFF.

This chain joins TRBV19 and TRBJ2-1; the D gene TCRdb calls, TRBD1, cannot be checked with no DNA. The length of the CDR3 is 15 residues. Germline assignment: CDR1 LNHDA and CDR2 SQIVND (reference sequence). CDR3 protein: CASSIETGGQNEQFF.

The chain links TRBV6-2 or TRBV6-3 to TRBJ1-5; the D gene TCRdb calls, TRBD1, cannot be checked with no DNA. Germline loops: CDR1 MNHEY, CDR2 SVGEGT. The CDR3 consists of 17 residues. CDR3 residues: CASSYPSGTGFGQPQHF.